Listed below are T cell receptor beta chains from one sample, sequenced in a study of blood T cell repertoires in COVID-19. The repertoire was sequenced with immunoSEQ multiplex PCR; TCRdb's copy has only in-frame clones and lacks some. The data contain hundreds of thousands of clones, roughly 89% of them singletons. The specimen sequenced was peripheral blood. The receptor set was obtained from a young man with COVID-19, enrolled during active disease. Both conserved end residues are part of each CDR3. The order of the fields is V gene, J gene, D gene, clone size, CDR3 protein, CDR3 DNA. A D gene is named only where the DNA matches it firmly. Clone size is not always given. Where it is, it says once, few, many or a class for expanded clones.

v_call: TRBV19; j_call: TRBJ1-5; d_call: NA; clone_size: NA; cdr3_aa: CASNSGNQPQHF; cdr3_nt: TGTGCCAGTAACTCCGGCAATCAGCCCCAGCATTTT
v_call: TRBV25-1; j_call: TRBJ1-2; d_call: NA; clone_size: few; cdr3_aa: CASSDGANYGYTF; cdr3_nt: TGTGCCAGCAGTGACGGAGCTAACTATGGCTACACCTTC
v_call: TRBV7-3; j_call: TRBJ2-2; d_call: TRBD1; clone_size: NA; cdr3_aa: CASSLIGGQTNTGELFF; cdr3_nt: TGTGCCAGCAGCTTAATTGGGGGACAGACGAACACCGGGGAGCTGTTTTTT
v_call: TRBV7-2; j_call: TRBJ1-5; d_call: NA; clone_size: NA; cdr3_aa: CASSLKGGNNQPQHF; cdr3_nt: TGTGCCAGCAGCTTAAAAGGGGGTAACAATCAGCCCCAGCATTTT
v_call: TRBV19; j_call: TRBJ1-3; d_call: NA; clone_size: NA; cdr3_aa: CASSAQGGNTIYF; cdr3_nt: TGTGCCAGTAGTGCACAGGGTGGAAACACCATATATTTT
v_call: TRBV30; j_call: TRBJ2-1; d_call: TRBD1; clone_size: NA; cdr3_aa: CACRDRSWAEEQFF; cdr3_nt: TGTGCCTGTCGGGACAGATCTTGGGCGGAGGAGCAGTTCTTC
v_call: TRBV19; j_call: TRBJ1-1; d_call: NA; clone_size: NA; cdr3_aa: CASRARDTEAFF; cdr3_nt: TGTGCCAGTAGGGCCCGGGACACTGAAGCTTTCTTT
v_call: TRBV19; j_call: TRBJ1-3; d_call: NA; clone_size: NA; cdr3_aa: CASSLARGHENTIYF; cdr3_nt: TGTGCCAGTAGCCTCGCCCGGGGACACGAGAACACCATATATTTT
v_call: TRBV6-5; j_call: TRBJ1-1; d_call: TRBD1; clone_size: NA; cdr3_aa: CASSTTGEGAEAFF; cdr3_nt: TGTGCCAGCAGTACAACAGGGGAAGGGGCTGAAGCTTTCTTT
v_call: TRBV27; j_call: TRBJ1-3; d_call: TRBD1; clone_size: NA; cdr3_aa: CAPLQKQGRQNTIYF; cdr3_nt: TGTGCCCCCCTCCAGAAACAGGGGCGACAGAACACCATATATTTT
v_call: TRBV6-5; j_call: TRBJ2-6; d_call: NA; clone_size: NA; cdr3_aa: CASKQGTGANVLTF; cdr3_nt: TGTGCCAGCAAGCAGGGGACTGGGGCCAACGTCCTGACTTTC
v_call: TRBV7-5; j_call: TRBJ1-1; d_call: NA; clone_size: NA; cdr3_aa: CVRSRARGNTEAFF; cdr3_nt: TGTGTCAGAAGCAGAGCCCGGGGGAACACTGAAGCTTTCTTT
v_call: TRBV6-4; j_call: TRBJ2-7; d_call: NA; clone_size: NA; cdr3_aa: CASIKRKSSYEQYF; cdr3_nt: TGTGCCAGCATTAAGCGGAAGTCCTCCTACGAGCAGTACTTC
v_call: TRBV5-4; j_call: TRBJ2-5; d_call: TRBD2; clone_size: NA; cdr3_aa: CASSPARGGGETQYF; cdr3_nt: TGTGCCAGCAGCCCGGCGCGGGGGGGTGGTGAGACCCAGTACTTC
v_call: TRBV6-5; j_call: TRBJ1-2; d_call: NA; clone_size: NA; cdr3_aa: CASSYYEGDGYTF; cdr3_nt: TGTGCCAGCAGTTACTATGAGGGGGATGGCTACACCTTC
v_call: TRBV29-1; j_call: TRBJ2-3; d_call: NA; clone_size: NA; cdr3_aa: CSGQAGTDTQYF; cdr3_nt: TGCAGCGGACAGGCCGGCACAGATACGCAGTATTTT
v_call: TRBV19; j_call: TRBJ2-4; d_call: TRBD1; clone_size: NA; cdr3_aa: CASSMETGTGGRNIQYF; cdr3_nt: TGTGCCAGTAGTATGGAAACCGGGACAGGGGGGCGAAACATTCAGTACTTC
v_call: TRBV7-9; j_call: TRBJ2-1; d_call: NA; clone_size: NA; cdr3_aa: CASSRNEQFF; cdr3_nt: TGTGCCAGCAGTCGCAATGAGCAGTTCTTC
v_call: TRBV5-1; j_call: TRBJ2-7; d_call: NA; clone_size: NA; cdr3_aa: CASSTGSGAASYEQYF; cdr3_nt: TGCGCCAGCAGCACAGGGAGCGGCGCAGCGTCCTACGAGCAGTACTTC
v_call: TRBV7-8; j_call: TRBJ2-7; d_call: TRBD1; clone_size: NA; cdr3_aa: CASSPRDRDYEQYF; cdr3_nt: TGTGCCAGCAGCCCCCGGGACAGAGACTACGAGCAGTACTTC
v_call: TRBV6-5; j_call: TRBJ2-5; d_call: TRBD1; clone_size: NA; cdr3_aa: CASRRGPGDQETQYF; cdr3_nt: TGTGCCAGCCGAAGGGGGCCTGGGGACCAAGAGACCCAGTACTTC
v_call: TRBV3-1/TRBV3-2; j_call: TRBJ2-5; d_call: NA; clone_size: few; cdr3_aa: CASSHIQGGGRETQYF; cdr3_nt: TGTGCCAGCAGCCATATCCAGGGGGGTGGGAGAGAGACCCAGTACTTC
v_call: TRBV2; j_call: TRBJ2-1; d_call: TRBD2; clone_size: NA; cdr3_aa: CASSGIAGGPHEQFF; cdr3_nt: TGTGCCAGCAGTGGCATAGCGGGGGGGCCCCATGAGCAGTTCTTC
v_call: TRBV28; j_call: TRBJ2-3; d_call: NA; clone_size: NA; cdr3_aa: CASSSPPSSGTDTQYF; cdr3_nt: TGTGCCAGCAGTAGCCCACCATCCTCTGGCACAGATACGCAGTATTTT
v_call: TRBV28; j_call: TRBJ2-2; d_call: NA; clone_size: NA; cdr3_aa: CASSVNRAGSGGELFF; cdr3_nt: TGTGCCAGCAGCGTCAACAGGGCAGGATCGGGCGGGGAGCTGTTTTTT
v_call: TRBV2; j_call: TRBJ1-1; d_call: TRBD1; clone_size: NA; cdr3_aa: CASIGQANTEAFF; cdr3_nt: TGTGCCAGCATAGGACAGGCGAACACTGAAGCTTTCTTT
v_call: TRBV12-5; j_call: TRBJ1-1; d_call: NA; clone_size: NA; cdr3_aa: CASGLRSEAFF; cdr3_nt: TGTGCTAGTGGTTTACGCAGTGAAGCTTTCTTT
v_call: TRBV2; j_call: TRBJ1-6; d_call: TRBD1; clone_size: once; cdr3_aa: CASSVRRAQGARSPLHF; cdr3_nt: TGTGCCAGCAGTGTGAGACGTGCCCAGGGGGCAAGATCACCCCTCCACTTT
v_call: TRBV5-6; j_call: TRBJ2-7; d_call: NA; clone_size: NA; cdr3_aa: CASSLGSAGQYF; cdr3_nt: TGTGCCAGCAGCTTGGGCAGCGCGGGGCAGTACTTC
v_call: TRBV7-9; j_call: TRBJ2-2; d_call: TRBD2; clone_size: NA; cdr3_aa: CASSPGLAGTGELFF; cdr3_nt: TGTGCCAGCAGCCCGGGACTAGCGGGGACCGGGGAGCTGTTTTTT
v_call: TRBV30; j_call: TRBJ1-4; d_call: NA; clone_size: NA; cdr3_aa: CALTGNEATNEKLFF; cdr3_nt: TGTGCCTTAACAGGGAATGAAGCAACTAATGAAAAACTGTTTTTT
v_call: TRBV6-1; j_call: TRBJ1-1; d_call: NA; clone_size: NA; cdr3_aa: CASSEISLEAFF; cdr3_nt: TGTGCCAGCAGTGAAATATCTCTGGAAGCTTTCTTT
v_call: TRBV5-1; j_call: TRBJ1-1; d_call: NA; clone_size: NA; cdr3_aa: CASSLAPSGGTEAFF; cdr3_nt: TGCGCCAGCAGCTTGGCACCGTCGGGGGGCACTGAAGCTTTCTTT
v_call: TRBV18; j_call: TRBJ2-7; d_call: NA; clone_size: NA; cdr3_aa: CASSPEGTTTYEQYF; cdr3_nt: TGTGCCAGCTCACCAGAGGGGACAACCACCTACGAGCAGTACTTC
v_call: TRBV24-1; j_call: TRBJ2-3; d_call: NA; clone_size: NA; cdr3_aa: CATSDLYDSTSTDTQYF; cdr3_nt: TGTGCCACCAGTGATTTATATGACAGCACCAGCACAGATACGCAGTATTTT
v_call: TRBV5-1; j_call: TRBJ2-2; d_call: NA; clone_size: NA; cdr3_aa: CASSKVSGTLGTGELFF; cdr3_nt: TGCGCCAGCAGCAAAGTTTCCGGGACACTCGGCACCGGGGAGCTGTTTTTT
v_call: TRBV7-5; j_call: TRBJ2-7; d_call: NA; clone_size: NA; cdr3_aa: CVRSLVVVAGAPGYEQYF; cdr3_nt: TGTGTCAGAAGCTTAGTGGTAGTAGCGGGGGCCCCGGGCTACGAGCAGTACTTC
v_call: TRBV5-5; j_call: TRBJ2-7; d_call: TRBD1; clone_size: NA; cdr3_aa: CASSTWTGSYEQYF; cdr3_nt: TGTGCCAGCAGCACTTGGACAGGGAGCTACGAGCAGTACTTC
v_call: TRBV5-1; j_call: TRBJ2-1; d_call: TRBD2; clone_size: NA; cdr3_aa: CASSLPGLLALNEQFF; cdr3_nt: TGCGCCAGCAGCTTACCGGGACTACTTGCTCTAAATGAGCAGTTCTTC
v_call: TRBV3-1/TRBV3-2; j_call: TRBJ1-1; d_call: NA; clone_size: NA; cdr3_aa: CASSLLGGANTEAFF; cdr3_nt: TGTGCCAGCAGCTTGCTAGGGGGGGCGAACACTGAAGCTTTCTTT
v_call: TRBV5-1; j_call: TRBJ2-1; d_call: TRBD2; clone_size: NA; cdr3_aa: CASRSPGLVANEQFF; cdr3_nt: TGCGCCAGCAGATCCCCGGGACTAGTCGCCAATGAGCAGTTCTTC
v_call: TRBV7-2; j_call: TRBJ2-7; d_call: NA; clone_size: once; cdr3_aa: CASSQGHASYEQYF; cdr3_nt: TGTGCCAGCAGCCAGGGACACGCTTCCTACGAGCAGTACTTC
v_call: TRBV24-1; j_call: TRBJ2-2; d_call: TRBD1; clone_size: NA; cdr3_aa: CATSDLGQDNTGELFF; cdr3_nt: TGTGCCACCAGTGATTTGGGACAGGACAACACCGGGGAGCTGTTTTTT
v_call: TRBV2; j_call: TRBJ1-5; d_call: NA; clone_size: NA; cdr3_aa: CASSGQGTNQPQHF; cdr3_nt: TGTGCCAGCAGTGGGCAGGGGACCAATCAGCCCCAGCATTTT
v_call: TRBV27; j_call: TRBJ2-2; d_call: TRBD1; clone_size: NA; cdr3_aa: CASTEDRGRGSGELFF; cdr3_nt: TGTGCCAGCACCGAGGACAGGGGGCGCGGTAGCGGGGAGCTGTTTTTT
v_call: TRBV29-1; j_call: TRBJ1-1; d_call: TRBD1; clone_size: NA; cdr3_aa: CSVVEVQGDTEAFF; cdr3_nt: TGCAGCGTTGTAGAGGTTCAGGGGGACACTGAAGCTTTCTTT